What follows is one TCR beta chain and its context. Original analysis: Cell counts per sample came from amplifying reference gene primers. TCRdb's table, derived via immunoSEQ multiplex PCR, lists solely in-frame clones and lacks some. The D gene and trimming were derived from the DNA, and the V and J assignments and clone size from that table. This sample has some 130,000 clones; roughly 86% occur once, and the top ten carry more than 9.5%. Trimming removed 2 bases at V and 0 bases at J, with 11 bases between. The CDR3 has 16 amino acids. Per the germline V gene, CDR1 is KGHSH and CDR2 is LQKENI. The Seattle site enrolled patients during active infection and followed them longitudinally. This sample stems from a study of blood T cell repertoires in COVID-19. Study at large: Samples of COVID-19 (acute and convalescent) were obtained from the United States, Italy and Spain. PBMCs, B-cell-depleted T cells, or T cells were the source of the cDNA or gDNA that made up the material.

J is TRBJ1-5 and V is TRBV18; D is uncertain. The sequence was collected from a woman in her 70s with COVID-19, enrolled during active disease. Sequenced material: peripheral blood. The CDR3 sequence: CASSPTGRNSNQPQHF. As DNA, the CDR3 is TGTGCCAGCTCACCAACGGGAAGGAATAGCAATCAGCCCCAGCATTTT.